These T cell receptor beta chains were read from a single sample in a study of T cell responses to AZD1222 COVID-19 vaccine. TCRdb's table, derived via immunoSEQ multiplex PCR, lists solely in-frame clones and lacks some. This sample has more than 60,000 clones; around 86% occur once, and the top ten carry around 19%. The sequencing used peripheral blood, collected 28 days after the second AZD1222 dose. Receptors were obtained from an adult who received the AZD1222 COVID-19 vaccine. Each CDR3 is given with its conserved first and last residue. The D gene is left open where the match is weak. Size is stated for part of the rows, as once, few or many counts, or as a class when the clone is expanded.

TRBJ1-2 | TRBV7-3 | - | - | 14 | TGTGCCAGCAGCTACACTCAATCCCACTATGGCTACACCTTC | CASSYTQSHYGYTF
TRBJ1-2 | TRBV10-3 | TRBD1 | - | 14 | TGTGCCATCAGTGTCCCCGGGACAGTATATGGCTACACCTTC | CAISVPGTVYGYTF
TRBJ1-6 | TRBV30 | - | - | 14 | TGTGCCTGGAGTGTAGAGAAGGATAATTCACCCCTCCACTTT | CAWSVEKDNSPLHF
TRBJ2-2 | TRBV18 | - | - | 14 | TGTGCCAGCTTCTGGGACTCACGCACCGGGGAGCTGTTTTTT | CASFWDSRTGELFF
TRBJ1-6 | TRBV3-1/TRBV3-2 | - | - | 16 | TGTGCCAGCAGCCAAGAAAGAGGATTGAAGAATTCACCCCTCCACTTT | CASSQERGLKNSPLHF
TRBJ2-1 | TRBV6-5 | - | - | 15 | TGTGCCAGCAGCCGGGCCAAGATCTCCTACAATGAGCAGTTCTTC | CASSRAKISYNEQFF
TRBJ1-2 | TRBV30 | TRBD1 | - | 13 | TGTGCCTGGAGCTCGGACAGGGACTATGGCTACACCTTC | CAWSSDRDYGYTF
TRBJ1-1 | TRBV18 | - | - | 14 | TGTGCCAGCTCACCACCGTGGGGGAACACTGAAGCTTTCTTT | CASSPPWGNTEAFF
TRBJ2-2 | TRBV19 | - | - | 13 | TGTGCCAGTATCAAGAGGGGGGCCGGGGAGCTGTTTTTT | CASIKRGAGELFF
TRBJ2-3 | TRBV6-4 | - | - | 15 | TGTGCCAGCAGTCGTGGGCGGGCCGATCGGGATACGCAGTATTTT | CASSRGRADRDTQYF
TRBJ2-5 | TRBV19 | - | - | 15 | TGTGCCAGTAGTATTCTGGCAGGGGGGGGAGAGACCCAGTACTTC | CASSILAGGGETQYF
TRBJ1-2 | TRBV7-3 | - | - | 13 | TGTGCCAGCAGCTTCACCAATAACTATGGCTACACCTTC | CASSFTNNYGYTF
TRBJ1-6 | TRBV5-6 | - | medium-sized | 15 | TGTGCCAGCAGCGTACAGACAGGTAGAAATTCACCCCTCCACTTT | CASSVQTGRNSPLHF
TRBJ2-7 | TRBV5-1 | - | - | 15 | TGCGCCAGCAGCTTGGGATATTCGGTAGAGAACGAGCAGTACTTC | CASSLGYSVENEQYF
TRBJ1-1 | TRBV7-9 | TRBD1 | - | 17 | TGTGCCAGCAGCTCAAACCTGGGACAGGGCTCGGGCACTGAAGCTTTCTTT | CASSSNLGQGSGTEAFF
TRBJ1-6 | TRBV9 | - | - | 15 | TGTGCCAGCAGCTCCGGGACGGCGTATAATTCACCCCTCCACTTT | CASSSGTAYNSPLHF
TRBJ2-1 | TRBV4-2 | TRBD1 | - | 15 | TGTGCCAGCAGCCAGGGAGACAGGGAGTACAATGAGCAGTTCTTC | CASSQGDREYNEQFF
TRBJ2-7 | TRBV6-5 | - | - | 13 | TGTGCCAGCAGTTACTCGACAGCCTACGAGCAGTACTTC | CASSYSTAYEQYF
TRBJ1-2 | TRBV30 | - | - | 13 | TGTGCCTGGAGTGGCGGCGGAAACTATGGCTACACCTTC | CAWSGGGNYGYTF
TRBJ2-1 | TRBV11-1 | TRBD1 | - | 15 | TGTGCCAGCAGCTTGACAGGGAGCTCCTACAATGAGCAGTTCTTC | CASSLTGSSYNEQFF
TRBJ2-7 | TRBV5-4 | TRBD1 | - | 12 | TGTGCCAGCAGCTTGGCCGGACAGGGTGGGCACTTC | CASSLAGQGGHF
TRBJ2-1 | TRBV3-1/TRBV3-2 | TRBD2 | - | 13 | TGTGCCAGCAACAAGCGGGGTAACAATGAGCAGTTCTTC | CASNKRGNNEQFF
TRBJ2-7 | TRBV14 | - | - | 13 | TGTGCCAGCAGCCGCATAAACTACTACGAGCAGTACTTC | CASSRINYYEQYF
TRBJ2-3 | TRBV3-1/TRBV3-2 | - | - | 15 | TGTGCCAGCAGCCAAGACGGGGGACTCCGGGATACGCAGTATTTT | CASSQDGGLRDTQYF
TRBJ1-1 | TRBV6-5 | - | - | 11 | TGTGCCAGCAGCAAAAATTTTGAAGCTTTCTTT | CASSKNFEAFF
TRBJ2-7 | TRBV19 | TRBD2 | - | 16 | TGTGCCAGTAGCTCGCCGGGACTAGCGGAAGCCTACGAGCAGTACTTC | CASSSPGLAEAYEQYF
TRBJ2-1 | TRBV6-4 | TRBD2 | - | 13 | TGTGCCAGCAGTCCTAGCGGGGCGCATGAGCAGTTCTTC | CASSPSGAHEQFF
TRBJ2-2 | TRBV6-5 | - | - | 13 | TGTGCCAGCACATTAGGGAACACCGGGGAGCTGTTTTTT | CASTLGNTGELFF
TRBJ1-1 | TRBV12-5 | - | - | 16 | TGTGCTAGTGGTTTGGTACTATCCCGCCGGGACACTGAAGCTTTCTTT | CASGLVLSRRDTEAFF
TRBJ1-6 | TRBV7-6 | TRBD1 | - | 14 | TGTGCCAGCAGCTTAAGGGACAGTAATTCACCCCTCCACTTT | CASSLRDSNSPLHF
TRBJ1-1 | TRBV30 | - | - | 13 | TGTGCCTGGAGTGTTCGGACAGTCTCTGAAGCTTTCTTT | CAWSVRTVSEAFF
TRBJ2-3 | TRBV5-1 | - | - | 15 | TGCGCCAGCAGTTCTTTAGACAGCACAACAGATACGCAGTATTTT | CASSSLDSTTDTQYF
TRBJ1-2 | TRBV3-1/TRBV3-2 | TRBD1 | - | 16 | TGTGCCAGCAGCCCCCCCTTTCTAACAGGGGGCTATGGCTACACCTTC | CASSPPFLTGGYGYTF
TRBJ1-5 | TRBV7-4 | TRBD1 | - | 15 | TGTGCCAGCAGCTCGACAGGGAACAGCAATCAGCCCCAGCATTTT | CASSSTGNSNQPQHF
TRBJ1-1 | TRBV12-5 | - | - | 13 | TGTGCTAGTGGTTTGCGCGGTTGGACTGAAGCTTTCTTT | CASGLRGWTEAFF
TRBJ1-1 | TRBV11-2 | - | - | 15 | TGTGCCAGCAGCTTCAGGGACCCTCCGGACACTGAAGCTTTCTTT | CASSFRDPPDTEAFF
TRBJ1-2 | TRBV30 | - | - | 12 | TGTGCCTGGGGGGGTTTTGGCTATGGCTACACCTTC | CAWGGFGYGYTF